This T cell receptor beta chain was sequenced in a study of control samples from healthy donors and cancer patients. In germline, CDR1 is SGHTA, CDR2 FQGTGA. This CDR3 has 17 amino acids. The V end lost 5 bases, the J end lost 7 bases, and 26 bases lay between the germline ends. Method: immunoSEQ multiplex PCR; TCRdb's copy keeps in-frame clones and lacks some. Of 200,000 or so clones listed, about 95% are singletons. Sequenced sample: blood. This chain joins TRBV7-3 and TRBJ2-5, with D perhaps TRBD1 or TRBD2 (6 bases each). The receptor's source is a man in his forties or fifties in good health. CDR3 DNA: TGTGCCAGCAGCAGTAACCCCTCCGGGGGACAAGCAGGGACCCAGTACTTC. This translates into CASSSNPSGGQAGTQYF.